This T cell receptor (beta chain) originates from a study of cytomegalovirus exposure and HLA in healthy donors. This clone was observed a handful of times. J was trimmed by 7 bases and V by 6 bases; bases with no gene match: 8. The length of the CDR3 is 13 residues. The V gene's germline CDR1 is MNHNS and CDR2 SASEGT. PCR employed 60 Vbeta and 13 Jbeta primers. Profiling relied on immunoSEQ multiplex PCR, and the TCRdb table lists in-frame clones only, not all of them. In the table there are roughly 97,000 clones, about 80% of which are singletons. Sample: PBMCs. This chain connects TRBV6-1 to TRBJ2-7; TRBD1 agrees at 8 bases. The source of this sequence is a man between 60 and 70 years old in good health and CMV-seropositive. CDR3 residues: CASRDTGGLEQYF. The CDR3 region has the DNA TGTGCCAGCAGGGATACAGGGGGATTGGAGCAGTACTTC.